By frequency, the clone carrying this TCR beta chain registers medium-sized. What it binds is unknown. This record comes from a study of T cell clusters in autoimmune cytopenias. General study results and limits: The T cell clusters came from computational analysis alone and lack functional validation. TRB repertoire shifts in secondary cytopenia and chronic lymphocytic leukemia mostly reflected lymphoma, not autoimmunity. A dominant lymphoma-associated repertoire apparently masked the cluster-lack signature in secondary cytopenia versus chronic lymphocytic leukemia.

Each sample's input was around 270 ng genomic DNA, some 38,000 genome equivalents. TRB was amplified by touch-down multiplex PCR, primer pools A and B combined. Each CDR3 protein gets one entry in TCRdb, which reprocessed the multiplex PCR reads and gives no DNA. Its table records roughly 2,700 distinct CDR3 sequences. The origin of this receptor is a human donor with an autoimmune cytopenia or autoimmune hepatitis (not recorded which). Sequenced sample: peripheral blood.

CDR3 in amino acids: CASSQDRTSYEQYF. The gene calls are TRBV7-9 and TRBJ2-7. The CDR3 contains 14 residues. Germline CDR1 SEHNR, CDR2 FQNEAQ (reference sequence).